This TCR beta chain came from a study of blood T cell repertoires in COVID-19 (TCRdb year 2020). Study-wide context: The collaborator samples originated in the United States, Italy and Spain and spanned the acute and convalescent phases of COVID-19. The prospective study material was composed of cDNA or gDNA derived from T cells, B-cell-depleted T cells, or PBMCs. Deeply sampled blood TCRbeta repertoires from subjects exposed to, actively infected with, or recovered from COVID-19 were included in the dataset. The repertoires were released in a freely available public database intended as a resource for research on the immune response to SARS-CoV-2. Where HLA class I and class II types were available, the types were taken from metadata supplied by the sample provider, not from assay-based typing. A de-identified subject ID, COVID-19 status, age in years and sex were almost always included in the sample metadata. The samples were drawn from the first 160 participants of the ongoing ImmuneRACE study and from 1,254 subjects provided by 6 global collaborators. On the study overall, not on this receptor specifically: The amount of clinical and demographic metadata varied by source and participant and was provided uncurated.

Collaborating institutions collected whole blood in K2EDTA tubes following their own protocols. For TCRbeta analysis, collaborator samples were shipped as frozen whole blood, as isolated PBMCs, or as DNA extracted from either sample type. TCRbeta CDR3 regions were amplified from genomic DNA by means of the immunoSEQ Assay, a bias-controlled multiplex PCR. For the original study's pipeline: Nucleated cell counts per sample were estimated from amplification of reference gene primers within the assay. Sequence reads were collapsed and filtered to measure the absolute abundance of every unique TCRbeta CDR3 rearrangement. For each sample, productive Simpson clonality was calculated by taking the square root of Simpson's diversity index across productive rearrangements. TCRdb retrieved this table from immuneACCESS and kept in-frame rearrangements only. Not all clones are present; in checked studies, unresolved V genes account for under half, and no reason is known for the remainder. Clone size and the V and J calls come from that table; the DNA yielded D and trimming. Recorded for this sample are around 100,000 clones; less than 90% of them occurred a single time. Around 7.2% of the sample belongs to the ten largest clones.

Trimming costs V 4 bases and J 0 bases, and their ends lie 15 bases apart. The germline V gene (reference sequence) specifies SGHAT as CDR1 and FQDESV as CDR2. The CDR3 runs 16 residues from the cysteine to the phenylalanine. The DNA shown is the 48-base CDR3, in frame from base 1. Points on this clone: Its antigen specificity is not known. No per-base quality is available; no much larger clone lies one base away.

Recombination connected TRBV11-1 to TRBJ2-5, and TRBD2 may be the D gene, going by 5 matching bases. Specimen: peripheral blood. The receptor's source is a man aged 25-45 years in a cohort sampled during active COVID-19. The nucleotide sequence reads as follows: TGTGCCAGCAGCTCCCAAGAGGGCGTGTACCAAGAGACCCAGTACTTC. Its amino acids are CASSSQEGVYQETQYF. Beyond the CDR3, the reference TRBV11-1 and TRBJ2-5 genes provide the residues; the full variable domain reads: EAEVAQSPRYKITEKSQAVAFWCDPISGHATLYWYRQILGQGPELLVQFQDESVVDDSQLPKDRFSAERLKGVDSTLKIQPAELGDSAMYLCASSSQEGVYQETQYFGPGTRLLVL.